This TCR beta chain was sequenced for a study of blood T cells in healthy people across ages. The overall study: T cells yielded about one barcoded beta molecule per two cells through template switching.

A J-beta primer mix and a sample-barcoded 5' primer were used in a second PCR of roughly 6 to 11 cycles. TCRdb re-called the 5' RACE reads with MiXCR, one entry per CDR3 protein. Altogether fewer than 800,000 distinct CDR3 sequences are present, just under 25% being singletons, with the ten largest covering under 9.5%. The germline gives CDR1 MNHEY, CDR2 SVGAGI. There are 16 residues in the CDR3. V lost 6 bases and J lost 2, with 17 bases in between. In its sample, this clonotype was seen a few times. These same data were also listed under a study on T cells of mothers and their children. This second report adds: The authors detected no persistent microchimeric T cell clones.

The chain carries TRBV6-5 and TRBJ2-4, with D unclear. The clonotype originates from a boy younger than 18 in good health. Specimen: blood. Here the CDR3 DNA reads TGTGCCAGCAGCCCCTTCTCGGAATTGACCAAAAACATTCAGTACTTC. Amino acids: CASSPFSELTKNIQYF.